Listed below are T cell receptor beta chains from one sample, sequenced in a study of cytomegalovirus exposure and HLA in healthy donors. This table comes from immunoSEQ multiplex PCR, and its TCRdb copy is limited to in-frame clones, with some not included. Among fewer than 350,000 clones listed, roughly 90% were seen once. The specimen sequenced was PBMCs. All receptors come from a woman under 30 in good health and CMV-seronegative. Each CDR3 is given with its conserved first and last residue. The D gene is left open where the match is weak. A clone size is listed for some rows: how often the clone was seen (once, few, many), or a class if it is expanded.

>TRBD2|TRBJ2-5|once|16|TRBV5-1
CASSLAREDDGETQYF
TGCGCCAGCAGCTTGGCGCGGGAGGATGATGGGGAGACCCAGTACTTC
>-|TRBJ2-7|-|13|TRBV27
CASSFRLRYEQYF
TGTGCCAGCAGTTTCCGACTGCGCTACGAGCAGTACTTC
>-|TRBJ2-7|-|14|TRBV9
CASSALATGREQYF
TGTGCCAGCAGCGCCTTGGCCACGGGTCGCGAGCAGTACTTC
>TRBD1|TRBJ1-2|-|14|TRBV5-6
CASSPGQGNYGYTF
TGTGCCAGCAGCCCTGGACAGGGGAACTATGGCTACACCTTC
>TRBD2|TRBJ2-7|-|15|TRBV4-2
CASSQDTGLDYEQYF
TGTGCCAGCAGCCAAGATACGGGACTAGACTACGAGCAGTACTTC
>-|TRBJ2-3|-|14|TRBV7-2
CASSPREITDTQYF
TGTGCCAGCAGCCCACGGGAGATCACAGATACGCAGTATTTT
>TRBD2|TRBJ2-7|-|12|TRBV30
CAASGGGYEQYF
TGTGCCGCCTCCGGGGGGGGCTACGAGCAGTACTTC
>TRBD1|TRBJ1-4|-|15|TRBV28
CASSPTGAPQEKLFF
TGTGCCAGCAGCCCGACAGGGGCCCCGCAGGAAAAACTGTTTTTT
>-|TRBJ2-3|-|16|TRBV5-1
CASSLMVGGGTDTQYF
TGCGCCAGCAGCTTGATGGTGGGAGGTGGCACAGATACGCAGTATTTT
>TRBD1|TRBJ1-1|-|17|TRBV9
CASSSPDRGPTNTEAFF
TGTGCCAGCAGCTCCCCGGACAGGGGCCCCACGAACACTGAAGCTTTCTTT
>-|TRBJ1-2|-|14|TRBV25-1
CASSELDSYYGYTF
TGTGCCAGCAGTGAATTGGACAGTTACTATGGCTACACCTTC
>TRBD1|TRBJ2-7|-|14|TRBV12-5
CASGPLDRTYEQYF
TGTGCTAGTGGCCCCTTGGACAGGACTTACGAGCAGTACTTC
>-|TRBJ2-5|-|16|TRBV7-2
CASSLGAAGYKETQYF
TGTGCCAGCAGCTTAGGGGCAGCGGGCTATAAAGAGACCCAGTACTTC
>-|TRBJ2-1|-|15|TRBV9
CASSVAQDSYNEQFF
TGTGCCAGCAGCGTAGCTCAGGACAGTTACAATGAGCAGTTCTTC
>-|TRBJ1-3|-|12|TRBV7-9
CASSLVGDTIYF
TGTGCCAGCAGCTTGGTCGGGGACACCATATATTTT
>TRBD2|TRBJ2-4|few|15|TRBV5-6
CASSLWGLAGNIQYF
TGTGCCAGCAGCTTGTGGGGACTAGCGGGAAACATTCAGTACTTC
>-|TRBJ2-3|-|14|TRBV2
CASSEAAGTDTQYF
TGTGCCAGCAGTGAAGCGGCCGGCACAGATACGCAGTATTTT
>-|TRBJ2-3|-|14|TRBV28
CASSFDPVSDTQYF
TGTGCCAGCAGTTTTGATCCGGTCTCAGATACGCAGTATTTT
>-|TRBJ1-2|-|17|TRBV7-6
CASSLATPGWQGYGYTF
TGTGCCAGCAGCTTAGCAACCCCCGGTTGGCAGGGATATGGCTACACCTTC
>-|TRBJ1-2|-|13|TRBV2
CASSGEGDYGYTF
TGTGCCAGCAGTGGGGAGGGAGACTATGGCTACACCTTC
>TRBD1|TRBJ2-7|-|17|TRBV5-1
CASSFEFRGTGVYEQYF
TGCGCCAGCAGCTTCGAATTTCGCGGGACAGGGGTATACGAGCAGTACTTC
>TRBD2|TRBJ2-2|-|18|TRBV4-1
CASSQVGPTGGGTGELFF
TGCGCCAGCAGCCAAGTAGGACCCACGGGAGGCGGCACCGGGGAGCTGTTTTTT
>TRBD2|TRBJ2-7|-|16|TRBV9
CASSVGELAGRYEQYF
TGTGCCAGCAGCGTAGGTGAACTAGCGGGAAGGTACGAGCAGTACTTC
>TRBD2|TRBJ2-7|-|17|TRBV19
CASSRGTSETSSYEQYF
TGTGCCAGTAGTAGGGGGACTAGCGAAACCTCCTCATACGAGCAGTACTTC
>-|TRBJ1-1|-|14|TRBV27
CASSSPGMNTEAFF
TGTGCCAGCAGTTCCCCAGGCATGAACACTGAAGCTTTCTTT
>TRBD2|TRBJ2-1|-|14|TRBV27
CATTPLAGKNEQFF
TGTGCCACAACCCCACTAGCGGGAAAAAATGAGCAGTTCTTC
>-|TRBJ2-7|-|14|TRBV6-5
CASSGGRDSYEQYF
TGTGCCAGCAGCGGGGGGCGGGACTCCTACGAGCAGTACTTC
>TRBD1|TRBJ1-2|once|17|TRBV4-1
CASSQAGTVKSNYGYTF
TGCGCCAGCAGCCAGGCCGGGACAGTAAAATCTAACTATGGCTACACCTTC
>-|TRBJ1-2|-|13|TRBV18
CASSPRSLYGYTF
TGTGCCAGCTCACCCCGCAGTCTCTATGGCTACACCTTC
>TRBD1|TRBJ1-5|-|14|TRBV6-6
CASSQDRFNQPQHF
TGTGCCAGCAGCCAGGACAGGTTCAATCAGCCCCAGCATTTT
>-|TRBJ1-5|once|15|TRBV19
CASSTKGQTHQPQHF
TGTGCCAGTAGTACGAAAGGACAGACACATCAGCCCCAGCATTTT
>-|TRBJ1-3|-|14|TRBV15
CATNARESGNTIYF
TGTGCCACCAACGCCAGGGAATCTGGAAACACCATATATTTT
>TRBD2|TRBJ2-3|-|15|TRBV2
CASSMTSGSTDTQYF
TGTGCCAGCAGTATGACTAGCGGGAGCACAGATACGCAGTATTTT
>-|TRBJ2-1|-|14|TRBV2
CASSVASSYNEQFF
TGTGCCAGCAGTGTGGCTTCGTCCTACAATGAGCAGTTCTTC
>-|TRBJ1-5|-|14|TRBV28
CASSRGGSNQPQHF
TGTGCCAGCAGCCGAGGGGGTAGCAATCAGCCCCAGCATTTT
>TRBD2|TRBJ2-3|-|16|TRBV6-1
CASSEDGGGPTDTQYF
TGTGCCAGCAGTGAAGACGGGGGAGGGCCAACAGATACGCAGTATTTT
>TRBD2|TRBJ2-1|-|16|TRBV28
CASSLLLAGGPAEQFF
TGTGCCAGCAGTCTCCTACTAGCGGGAGGGCCGGCGGAGCAGTTCTTC
>-|TRBJ2-7|-|11|TRBV12-5
CASGLGTEQYF
TGTGCTAGTGGTTTGGGCACAGAGCAGTACTTC
>TRBD2|TRBJ2-1|-|19|TRBV4-3
CASSHEPGLADLPYNEQFF
TGCGCCAGCAGCCATGAACCGGGACTAGCGGATCTCCCCTACAATGAGCAGTTCTTC
>TRBD1|TRBJ2-7|-|16|TRBV9
CASSAGTGTGSYEQYF
TGTGCCAGCAGCGCCGGTACCGGGACAGGGTCCTACGAGCAGTACTTC
>-|TRBJ1-1|-|15|TRBV5-1
CASSSQGNRGTEAFF
TGCGCCAGCAGCTCACAGGGCAATAGGGGCACTGAAGCTTTCTTT
>-|TRBJ2-7|few|15|TRBV7-9
CASSLDWEQVYEQYF
TGTGCCAGCAGCCTCGATTGGGAACAGGTCTACGAGCAGTACTTC
>TRBD1|TRBJ1-1|-|15|TRBV9
CASSPRTGLNTEAFF
TGTGCCAGCAGCCCCCGGACAGGACTGAACACTGAAGCTTTCTTT
>-|TRBJ1-2|-|14|TRBV2
CASSENGGVAGYTF
TGTGCCAGCAGTGAAAACGGGGGAGTCGCTGGCTACACCTTC
>-|TRBJ2-7|-|14|TRBV11-2
CASSSLLGPGEQYF
TGTGCCAGCAGCTCCCTTTTGGGGCCTGGGGAGCAGTACTTC
>-|TRBJ1-2|-|13|TRBV6-5
CASSPRTNYGYTF
TGTGCCAGCAGCCCCAGAACTAACTATGGCTACACCTTC
>TRBD2|TRBJ2-1|-|18|TRBV9
CASSVGGGPSSIYNEQFF
TGTGCCAGCAGCGTAGGGGGAGGGCCGTCTAGCATCTACAATGAGCAGTTCTTC
>TRBD1|TRBJ1-2|-|16|TRBV25-1
CASSGRQGAGNYGYTF
TGTGCCAGCAGTGGAAGACAGGGGGCTGGGAACTATGGCTACACCTTC
>-|TRBJ1-5|-|13|TRBV6-1
CASSERERQPQHF
TGTGCCAGCAGTGAGAGGGAACGTCAGCCCCAGCATTTT
>TRBD2|TRBJ2-5|-|14|TRBV7-8
CASSSTSGVPTQYF
TGTGCCAGCAGCTCGACTAGCGGGGTGCCAACCCAGTACTTC
>-|TRBJ2-7|-|13|TRBV5-1
CASNLIQGYEQYF
TGCGCCAGCAACTTGATCCAGGGCTACGAGCAGTACTTC
>TRBD1|TRBJ2-1|-|13|TRBV2
CASSVRQGNEQFF
TGTGCCAGCAGTGTGAGACAGGGGAATGAGCAGTTCTTC
>-|TRBJ2-7|-|16|TRBV9
CASSVGGGGHSYEQYF
TGTGCCAGCAGCGTAGGGGGAGGGGGACACAGCTACGAGCAGTACTTC